This passage covers 14 T cell receptor beta chains from one sample sequenced in a study of cytomegalovirus exposure and HLA in healthy donors. Measured with immunoSEQ multiplex PCR; TCRdb has only the in-frame clones, and not every one. Of around 220,000 clones in the sample, around 88% were seen once. The sequenced material came from PBMCs. The source of these receptors is a woman aged 18-30 years in good health and CMV-seronegative.

This chain joins TRBV9 and TRBJ1-3, with D perhaps TRBD1 (5 bases). The CDR3 spans 17 residues. Germline CDR1 SGDLS, CDR2 YYNGEE. The V and J ends lost 0 bases and 4 bases respectively, with 17 bases between them. The CDR3 spells CASSVDQGPWNGNTIYF. The CDR3 nucleotides are TGTGCCAGCAGCGTAGATCAGGGCCCCTGGAACGGAAACACCATATATTTT.

The chain recombines TRBV28 with TRBJ1-4, with D possibly being TRBD1 (6 bases). This CDR3 contains 14 residues. The germline V and J ends were trimmed by 3 bases and 10 bases, with 15 bases remaining between them. The V gene's germline CDR1 is MDHEN and CDR2 SYDVKM. The CDR3 nucleotides read TGTGCCAGCAGTTTGCTACAGGGTGGGGGAAAACTGTTTTTT. Translated, it gives CASSLLQGGGKLFF.

This chain joins TRBV27 and TRBJ2-7; D might be TRBD2 (5 bases). The CDR3 is made up of 13 amino acids. Looked up from germline, CDR1 is MNHEY and CDR2 is SMNVEV (reference sequence). Trimming stripped 1 base from V and 7 bases from J, with 11 bases between. CDR3 in DNA: TGTGCCAGCAGTTTATATCCGGGAAGTGAGCAGTACTTC. Protein: CASSLYPGSEQYF.

Only a few counts were recorded for this clone. The chain couples TRBV28 to TRBJ1-2; D remains ambiguous. Trimming cost V 5 bases and J 5 bases, with 9 bases left between them. The CDR3 runs to 12 residues. Germline V lookup: CDR1 MDHEN, CDR2 SYDVKM. CDR3 sequence (DNA): TGTGCCAGCAGTACCTTCGGGTATGGCTACACCTTC. Its translation is CASSTFGYGYTF.

V and J are TRBV27 and TRBJ2-7; weak D call: TRBD1 (6 bases). The length of the CDR3 is 14 residues. Deletions cut 5 bases from V and 2 bases from J, with 13 bases between. Germline CDR1 is MNHEY and CDR2 is SMNVEV (reference sequence). The CDR3 nucleotides are TGTGCCAGCAGTCTCATGGACAGAGCCTACGAGCAGTACTTC. Translating it yields CASSLMDRAYEQYF.

This rearrangement joins TRBV5-4 to TRBJ1-2; the match to TRBD1 covers 7 bases. The germline CDR1 and CDR2 sequences are SGHNT and YYREEE (reference sequence). The ends lost 2 bases at V and 2 bases at J; junction bases unmatched: 18. The CDR3 runs to 19 residues. This CDR3 reads CASSLGQRKPGQLNYGYTF. As DNA, the CDR3 is TGTGCCAGCAGCTTAGGACAGAGAAAACCGGGACAGTTGAACTATGGCTACACCTTC.

This chain uses TRBV5-1 with TRBJ1-1; D remains unclear. The CDR3 length is 15 residues. The germline V and J ends were trimmed by 0 bases and 0 bases, with 9 bases remaining between them. CDR1 SGHRS and CDR2 YFSETQ come from the germline V gene. CDR3 region: CASSLEPTMNTEAFF. The CDR3 DNA reads as TGCGCCAGCAGCTTGGAACCAACTATGAACACTGAAGCTTTCTTT.

The chain has TRBV27 and TRBJ2-7, with 9 bases aligning to TRBD1. With 6 bases clipped from V and 4 bases from J, the junction kept 13 bases outside the gene matches. CDR1 is MNHEY and CDR2 is SMNVEV in the germline V gene (reference sequence). The CDR3 contains 16 residues. The CDR3 protein is CASSPPGGQGVYEQYF. CDR3 bases: TGTGCCAGCAGCCCGCCGGGGGGACAGGGCGTTTACGAGCAGTACTTC.

The V and J genes are TRBV10-3 and TRBJ2-3; 11 bases match TRBD2. Germline values: CDR1 ENHRY, CDR2 SYGVKD. The trim removed 8 bases at V and 2 bases at J, leaving 6 bases unmatched. The CDR3 consists of 15 residues. The CDR3 is CAIRASGRTTDTQYF. The CDR3 DNA is TGTGCCATCCGTGCTAGCGGGAGGACCACAGATACGCAGTATTTT.

This clone is a singleton in its sample. This sequence joins TRBV19 and TRBJ2-1; 7 nucleotides align to TRBD2. The germline V gene encodes CDR1 LNHDA and CDR2 SQIVND (reference sequence). V lost 0 bases, J lost 9 bases, and 8 bases stayed unmatched. CDR3 length equals 15 residues. The CDR3 loop is CASSIDTWTRGEQFF. The CDR3 bases are TGTGCCAGTAGTATAGATACCTGGACTAGGGGTGAGCAGTTCTTC. The full variable domain, with the rest looked up from reference TRBV19 and TRBJ2-1, is DGGITQSPKYLFRKEGQNVTLSCEQNLNHDAMYWYRQDPGQGLRLIYYSQIVNDFQKGDIAEGYSVSREKKESFPLTVTSAQKNPTAFYLCASSIDTWTRGEQFFGPGTRLTVL.

The chain is built from TRBV27 and TRBJ2-7, with D perhaps matching TRBD2 (7 bases). V gave up 6 bases and J gave up 2 bases, with 17 bases separating them. This CDR3 region has 15 residues. Per the germline V gene, CDR1 is MNHEY and CDR2 is SMNVEV (reference sequence). The CDR3: CASRQRGGGTYEQYF. The CDR3 DNA is TGTGCCAGCAGGCAAAGGGGGGGTGGGACCTACGAGCAGTACTTC.

This clone was picked up one time. CDR3 amino acids: CSVELASQANTEAFF. CDR3 bases: TGCAGCGTTGAATTGGCATCCCAGGCGAACACTGAAGCTTTCTTT. The chain recombines TRBV29-1 with TRBJ1-1; D unresolved. The V gene's germline CDR1 is SQVTM and CDR2 ANQGSEA. The CDR3 covers 15 residues. Trimming stripped 2 bases from V and 1 base from J, with 14 bases between.

This clone was observed once. The chain joins TRBV9 to TRBJ2-7; D gene uncertain. Germline CDR1 and CDR2: SGDLS and YYNGEE. The CDR3 runs 13 residues. V was trimmed by 4 bases and J by 7 bases, leaving 15 bases between them. Written as DNA, the CDR3 is TGTGCCAGCAGCTTCCGGCCCGACGGGGAGCAGTACTTC. The encoded protein is CASSFRPDGEQYF.

This clone was seen more than once but under ten times. This chain joins TRBV2 and TRBJ1-5; 7 bases agree with TRBD1. V gave up 7 bases and J gave up 3 bases; unmatched junction bases: 3. The CDR3 is 13 residues long. Per the germline V gene, CDR1 is SNHLY and CDR2 is FYNNEI. CDR3 sequence: CASKRGLNQPQHF. CDR3 nucleotides: TGTGCCAGCAAGAGGGGGCTCAATCAGCCCCAGCATTTT.